This T cell receptor (beta chain) was recovered during a study of CXCR3-negative and CXCR3-positive naive CD8 T cells (dated by TCRdb to the late 2010s). Concerning the study at large: In total, about 150 million TRB reads were obtained, corresponding to roughly 1.5 +/- 0.3 million reads per library. Diversity and physicochemical repertoire analyses covered around 10 donors pooled from two independent experiments. For the TRBV-TRBJ cluster analysis, the naive subsets came from 5 or 6 donors, while the memory cells came from 3 donors.

Study-wide conclusions, independent of this receptor: Freshly isolated PBMCs were used for most assays because CXCR3 expression partially decreased after cryopreservation. Because surface CD5, which is linked to self-reactivity in mice, was comparable between the naive subsets, TCR interaction strength was also inferred from the physicochemical properties of TRB CDR3s. Similar TRBV-TRBJ usage was shown by naive CXCR3-negative and CXCR3-positive cells from the same donor, whereas distinct patterns were shown by memory cells. Compared with CXCR3-negative naive cells, CXCR3-positive naive cells had TRB CDR3s with higher hydrophobicity (lower Kidera factor 4), lower energy, and higher strength and volume indices. Comparably high repertoire diversity was found in both naive subsets, whereas much lower repertoire diversity was found in memory CD8+ T cells.

Turning to this clonotype: The antigen it binds to is not known.

Via the germline V gene (reference sequence), CDR1 is SEHNR and CDR2 FQNEAQ. The CDR3 numbers 15 residues from cysteine through phenylalanine. DNA for this receptor is not on file. TCRdb names NextSeq 550 as the instrument used. The Human TCR Profiling Kit (MiLaboratory) was used to prepare UMI-labeled 5' RACE TRB cDNA libraries. cDNA synthesis used the entire amount of extracted RNA, and PCR amplification then used the entire amount of cDNA produced. Libraries were prepared in parallel using an identical number of PCR cycles. Regarding the original processing steps: With a minimum of two reads required per UMI, MIGEC and MiXCR pulled out about 49,000 +/- 11,000 unique UMI-labeled TRB cDNA molecules from each library. On average, approximately 40,000 +/- 10,000 functional in-frame TRB CDR3 nucleotide clonotypes lacking stop codons were found per library. After each sample was downsampled to 5000 UMI-labeled TRB molecules, VDJtools was used to calculate diversity metrics such as normalized Shannon-Wiener and Chao1. VDJtools computed clonotype-size-weighted physicochemical properties of the central five CDR3 residues: interaction energy, strength, volume and Kidera factor 4. TCRdb reprocessed the sequencing reads and holds a single record per CDR3 protein sequence, with no DNA. The V and J calls were not made by the authors but by TCRdb's processing. This sample's clone table shows more than 45,000 distinct CDR3 sequences. The top ten constitute 0.35% to 0.5% of the sample.

Each CD8+ T cell subset was flow-sorted in triplicate, with fewer than 350,000 cells per subset placed directly into RLT lysis buffer. To keep memory contaminants out, a stringent definition of naive CD8+ T cells was applied: CD45RO-CCR7+CD27+CD95-. Peripheral blood mononuclear cells were isolated from buffy coats using standard density gradient centrifugation. A FACSAria III was used to flow-sort naive CD8+ T cells into CXCR3-negative and CXCR3-positive populations. An RNeasy Mini Kit was used to extract total RNA from the sorted cells. Input material: naive CXCR3- CD8+ T cells from blood. The cell subset or site tag for this specimen amounts to: CD45RO-CCR7+CD27+CD95- naive CD8+ T cells lacking CXCR3 (TNR3-). The source of this sequence is a human donor in good health. Some clones in this sample may be carry-over from other donors' samples. The V and J genes are TRBV7-9 and TRBJ1-3; TCRdb reports TRBD1, a call that lacks DNA to check it against. The CDR3 protein is CASSLDRDGGNTIYF. Full variable domain (CDR3 extended with the reference TRBV7-9 and TRBJ1-3 proteins): DTGVSQNPRHKITKRGQNVTFRCDPISEHNRLYWYRQTLGQGPEFLTYFQNEAQLEKSRLLSDRFSAERPKGSFSTLEIQRTEQGDSAMYLCASSLDRDGGNTIYFGEGSWLTVV.